Below are 24 T cell receptor beta chains sequenced from a single sample in a study of T-cell memory formation after mild COVID-19. Via MiXCR, TCRdb re-called the 5' RACE reads, giving one row per CDR3 protein. The table has more than 110,000 distinct CDR3 sequences, about 25% seen once. What was sequenced was PBMCs or a T cell subset sorted from them (not recorded which). These receptors all stem from an adult woman who had mild COVID-19 (a few samples of this study predate the infection). Cell type and time point are not known.

V is TRBV4-1 and J is TRBJ1-2; D is ambiguous. The V gene lost 1 base and the J gene lost 6 bases, with 15 bases spanning the gap. The CDR3 runs 15 residues. Germline CDR1 reads MGHRA; CDR2 reads YSYEKL. CDR3 amino acids: CASSQVGEGGDGYTF. Written as DNA, the CDR3 is TGCGCCAGCAGCCAAGTCGGGGAGGGAGGTGATGGCTACACCTTC.

Only a few counts were recorded for this clonotype. The chain couples TRBV4-2 to TRBJ2-1; D is unresolved. The germline V gene has CDR1 LGHNA and CDR2 YNFKEQ. V gave up 0 bases and J gave up 2 bases, with 14 bases separating them. The CDR3 has 17 residues. For the CDR3, the DNA is TGTGCCAGCAGCCAAGATCAACGGCGCGGTCCCTACAATGAGCAGTTCTTC. Amino acids: CASSQDQRRGPYNEQFF.

V gene TRBV5-8 combines with J gene TRBJ1-2; D not certain. Looked up from germline, CDR1 is SGHTS and CDR2 is YDEGEE. This CDR3 contains 9 residues. V shed 7 bases and J shed 5 bases, with 3 bases lying between them. The CDR3 region has the DNA TGTGCCAGCGGATATGGCTACACCTTC. As protein: CASGYGYTF.

The chain uses TRBV7-8 and TRBJ2-4, with TRBD2 matching over 13 bases. The CDR3 is made up of 16 amino acids. Unmatched junction bases numbered 8, after V lost 6 bases and J lost 6 bases. Germline V gives CDR1 SGHVS, CDR2 FQNEAQ. CDR3 sequence: CASSPRTSGGRNIQYF. As DNA, the CDR3 is TGTGCCAGCAGTCCTAGGACTAGCGGGGGCCGAAACATTCAGTACTTC.

This clonotype has just a few counts. This sequence joins TRBV27 and TRBJ1-4; tentative D call: TRBD1 (5 bases). Germline CDR1 and CDR2: MNHEY and SMNVEV (reference sequence). V gave up 7 bases and J gave up 4 bases, with 13 bases separating them. There are 14 residues in the CDR3. The CDR3 DNA follows: TGTGCCAGCACCTCCGGGACGGGTAATGAAAAACTGTTTTTT. It codes for CASTSGTGNEKLFF.

In this sample, this clonotype turned up a few times. This chain connects TRBV7-6 to TRBJ2-3; unclear D gene. Between the trimmed V and J ends, which lost 3 bases and 3 bases, there was a span of 7 bases. The CDR3 sequence is 13 residues long. Germline V gives CDR1 SGHVS, CDR2 FNYEAQ. CDR3 in amino acids: CASSFMGTDTQYF. The CDR3, as DNA: TGTGCCAGCAGCTTTATGGGGACAGATACGCAGTATTTT.

The chain joins TRBV4-1 to TRBJ2-7; 9 bases are shared with TRBD2. Germline trimming cut 4 bases from V and 3 bases from J; bases unmatched to any gene: 1. Germline-derived CDR1 and CDR2 are MGHRA and YSYEKL. The CDR3 extends over 13 amino acids. CDR3 sequence reads: CASSPRGGYEQYF. The CDR3 bases are TGCGCCAGCAGCCCGCGGGGGGGCTACGAGCAGTACTTC.

This clonotype occurred a few times. The rearrangement links TRBV19 to TRBJ2-7, with 7 bases matching TRBD1. The length of the CDR3 is 13 residues. After removal of 6 bases from V and 7 bases from J, the junction contained 9 bases not matched to a gene. Germline V CDR1 and CDR2: LNHDA, SQIVND (reference sequence). CDR3 in amino acids: CASSDRALGEQYF. The CDR3 DNA sequence: TGTGCCAGTAGCGACAGGGCCCTCGGGGAGCAGTACTTC.

The chain has TRBV11-2 and TRBJ2-1; D is unclear. This CDR3 has 13 residues. Germline CDR1 and CDR2: SGHAT and FQNNGV. V dropped 1 base and J dropped 6 bases, with 7 bases sitting between them. CDR3 region: CASSLGQINEQFF. The CDR3 DNA follows: TGTGCCAGCAGCTTAGGGCAGATCAATGAGCAGTTCTTC.

CDR3 coding DNA: TGTGCCAGCAGCGCCGGGGGGGGCTCCAATCAGCCCCAGCATTTT. Its protein is CASSAGGGSNQPQHF. The genes are TRBV9 and TRBJ1-5, with D tentatively TRBD1 (6 bases). The CDR3 length is 15 residues. The V end was cut by 3 bases, the J end by 3 bases, with 13 bases between. CDR1 is SGDLS and CDR2 is YYNGEE in the germline V gene.

This clonotype has just a few counts. The chain joins TRBV15 to TRBJ2-5; possible D gene TRBD1, 6 bases. The CDR3 length is 13 residues. Looked up from germline, CDR1 is LNHNV and CDR2 is YYDKDF (reference sequence). V lost 6 bases and J lost 2, with 10 bases in between. This CDR3 is CATSYRAQETQYF. CDR3 DNA sequence: TGTGCCACCAGTTACAGGGCTCAAGAGACCCAGTACTTC.

This clonotype was detected only a few times. The chain is built from TRBV4-1 and TRBJ2-3; perhaps TRBD2 as D (5 bases). Germline CDR1 MGHRA, CDR2 YSYEKL. The ends were cut back, 3 bases at V and 0 bases at J, with 16 bases in the middle. The CDR3 has 17 amino acids. The CDR3 bases are TGCGCCAGCAGCCAGAGAGAGTCCGGGGATAGCACAGATACGCAGTATTTT. This translates into CASSQRESGDSTDTQYF.

This clonotype was recorded a few times. V is TRBV7-2 and J is TRBJ1-1, with D possibly TRBD1 on 5 matching bases. CDR1 SGHTA and CDR2 FQGNSA come from the germline V gene. V lost 5 bases and J 5 bases, leaving 12 bases between the germline ends. The CDR3 contains 13 residues. The CDR3 is CASSAGMWTEAFF. As DNA, the CDR3 is TGTGCCAGCAGCGCAGGGATGTGGACTGAAGCTTTCTTT.

This clonotype turned up a few times. The chain employs TRBV7-9 and TRBJ2-7, with D possibly matching TRBD2 (6 bases). The V and J ends lost 0 bases and 6 bases respectively, with 6 bases between them. The CDR3 is 12 residues long. The V gene's germline CDR1 is SEHNR and CDR2 FQNEAQ (reference sequence). In nucleotides, the CDR3 is TGTGCCAGCAGCTTAGCGGGAGGCGAGCAGTACTTC. Translation: CASSLAGGEQYF.

This clonotype was seen once. CDR3 amino acids: CASSWGQGFSGYTF. The CDR3 DNA follows: TGTGCCAGCAGTTGGGGACAGGGATTTAGCGGCTACACCTTC. The chain combines TRBV27 with TRBJ1-2; 9 bases are shared with TRBD1. Losses at the gene ends were 4 bases for V and 8 bases for J; bases not matched to a gene: 8. CDR3 length: 14 residues. Germline V CDR1 and CDR2: MNHEY, SMNVEV (reference sequence).

This clonotype was found once. This chain joins TRBV20-1 and TRBJ2-3, with D possibly called TRBD1 or TRBD2 (6 bases each). Trimming took off 5 bases at V and 5 bases at J, with 17 bases between the two ends. Per germline, CDR1 DFQATT and CDR2 SNEGSKA (reference sequence). The CDR3 covers 14 residues. The CDR3 loop reads CSASWGAQGDTQYF. DNA of the CDR3: TGCAGTGCTTCATGGGGGGCGCAGGGAGATACGCAGTATTTT.

The CDR3 loop is CASSPRTEYSTDTQYF. The CDR3, as DNA: TGCGCCAGCAGCCCGAGGACGGAATATAGCACAGATACGCAGTATTTT. The chain employs TRBV5-1 and TRBJ2-3, with D uncertain. From germline, CDR1 is SGHRS and CDR2 YFSETQ. V shed 4 bases and J shed 0 bases, with 15 bases lying between them. CDR3 length: 16 residues.

This clonotype was found a few times. This chain links TRBV7-8 with TRBJ2-2; D remains unclear. Trimming removed 2 bases at V and 2 bases at J, with 6 bases between. The length of the CDR3 is 14 residues. Looked up from germline, CDR1 is SGHVS and CDR2 is FQNEAQ. The CDR3 nucleotides read TGTGCCAGCAGCTTAAGGGTTAACACCGGGGAGCTGTTTTTT. Translation gives CASSLRVNTGELFF.

V gene TRBV7-9 combines with J gene TRBJ2-3, with D maybe TRBD1 (5 bases). This CDR3 spans 15 amino acids. V was cut by 8 bases and J by 2 bases, with 17 bases left in between. Germline loops: CDR1 SEHNR, CDR2 FQNEAQ (reference sequence). The CDR3, as DNA: TGTGCCAGCGCCTGGGGCCGAAGGGTCACAGATACGCAGTATTTT. It encodes CASAWGRRVTDTQYF.

In DNA, the CDR3 is TGTGCCAGCAGCTCCGAAGACAGGGTAAGGGAGACCCAGTACTTC. It yields the protein CASSSEDRVRETQYF. V usage is TRBV13 and J usage is TRBJ2-5; TRBD1 matches 7 bases. The length of the CDR3 is 15 residues. Trimming cost V 4 bases and J 5 bases; bases outside gene matches: 10. Germline V gene sequence: CDR1 PRHDT, CDR2 FYEKMQ (reference sequence).

There are a few counts of this clonotype. This rearrangement joins TRBV13 to TRBJ1-1, with D perhaps TRBD1 (5 bases). Per germline, CDR1 PRHDT and CDR2 FYEKMQ (reference sequence). This CDR3 is built from 15 residues. V was pared by 5 bases and J by 1 base, with 14 bases between. CDR3 loop: CASSVSGTANTEAFF. The CDR3 DNA reads TGTGCCAGCAGCGTTTCCGGGACGGCGAACACTGAAGCTTTCTTT.

This clonotype was seen only a few times. The chain has TRBV7-8 and TRBJ2-3; 15 bases are a match to TRBD2. The CDR3 loop spans 16 amino acids. Germline V gene sequence: CDR1 SGHVS, CDR2 FQNEAQ. Losses at the gene ends were 5 bases for V and 4 bases for J; bases not matched to a gene: 4. As DNA, the CDR3 is TGTGCCAGCAGCCCCGGACTAGCGGGAGGGCCAGATACGCAGTATTTT. It is translated as CASSPGLAGGPDTQYF. The full variable domain, in which reference TRBV7-8 and TRBJ2-3 provide the parts outside the CDR3, is GAGVSQSPRYKVAKRGQDVALRCDPISGHVSLFWYQQALGQGPEFLTYFQNEAQLDKSGLPSDRFFAERPEGSVSTLKIQRTQQEDSAVYLCASSPGLAGGPDTQYFGPGTRLTVL.

Only a few counts were recorded for this clonotype. The genes are TRBV24-1 and TRBJ2-3; TRBD2 aligns across 8 bases. V dropped 6 bases and J dropped 0; count of bases not matched to a gene: 4. There are 15 residues in the CDR3. CDR1 is KGHDR, CDR2 SFDVKD, per germline. The CDR3 DNA sequence: TGTGCCACCAGTAGAGAGCGGGGGAGCACAGATACGCAGTATTTT. Protein: CATSRERGSTDTQYF.

This clonotype was detected many times. The rearrangement uses TRBV5-1 and TRBJ2-7; 8 bases line up with TRBD2. Losses at the gene ends were 4 bases for V and 4 bases for J; bases not matched to a gene: 7. Germline loops: CDR1 SGHRS, CDR2 YFSETQ. This CDR3 has 14 residues. The CDR3 region has the DNA TGCGCCAGCAGCGACGGACTAGCCGAATACGAGCAGTACTTC. As protein: CASSDGLAEYEQYF.